These 28 T cell receptor beta chains were sequenced from one sample in a study of immune evolution from preneoplasia to lung adenocarcinoma. Sequencing was performed with immunoSEQ multiplex PCR; in TCRdb, only in-frame clones are kept and a portion is missing. Among over 6,000 clones, approximately 78% were seen once, and the ten largest hold around 5.6%. Sequenced input: FFPE invasive lung adenocarcinoma tissue. The receptors stem from a person in their fifties or sixties with lung adenocarcinoma.

The rearrangement uses TRBV9 and TRBJ1-1; D uncertain. V was cut by 2 bases and J by 3 bases, with 5 bases left in between. CDR3 length equals 12 residues. Germline V gives CDR1 SGDLS, CDR2 YYNGEE. The CDR3 here is CASSVEDTEAFF. CDR3 nucleotide sequence: TGTGCCAGCAGCGTGGAGGACACTGAAGCTTTCTTT.

V gene TRBV28 combines with J gene TRBJ1-5; the D gene is possibly TRBD1 (6 bases). Looked up from germline, CDR1 is MDHEN and CDR2 is SYDVKM. This CDR3 has 14 residues. The V gene lost 2 bases and the J gene lost 5 bases, with 10 bases spanning the gap. The CDR3 loop reads CASSLTGGYQPQHF. CDR3 nucleotide sequence: TGTGCCAGCAGTTTAACCGGGGGCTATCAGCCCCAGCATTTT.

The chain links TRBV11-2 to TRBJ2-6, with D hard to call. The CDR3 is 15 residues long. Germline V CDR1 and CDR2: SGHAT, FQNNGV. Between the trimmed V and J ends, which lost 6 bases and 0 bases, there was a span of 9 bases. The CDR3 spells CASSSTISGANVLTF. The CDR3 coding sequence is TGTGCCAGCAGTTCAACAATCTCTGGGGCCAACGTCCTGACTTTC.

Only a few counts were recorded for this clone. The chain joins TRBV15 to TRBJ2-7; 9 bases are shared with TRBD1. V was clipped by 1 base and J by 3 bases; unmatched bases: 16. Per germline, CDR1 LNHNV and CDR2 YYDKDF (reference sequence). The CDR3 contains 19 residues. The CDR3 loop reads CATSRASGTGLLANYEQYF. The CDR3 DNA sequence: TGTGCCACCAGCAGAGCATCCGGGACAGGGCTGCTCGCGAACTACGAGCAGTACTTC.

This chain links TRBV28 with TRBJ1-4; D remains unclear. Germline V gene sequence: CDR1 MDHEN, CDR2 SYDVKM. V lost 2 bases to trimming and J lost 3 bases, with 10 bases between them. The CDR3 is 15 amino acids. The CDR3 sequence: CASSLGWPSNEKLFF. The CDR3, as DNA: TGTGCCAGCAGTTTAGGTTGGCCATCTAATGAAAAACTGTTTTTT. Supplemented by reference TRBV28 and TRBJ1-4, the full variable domain reads DVKVTQSSRYLVKRTGEKVFLECVQDMDHENMFWYRQDPGLGLRLIYFSYDVKMKEKGDIPEGYSVSREKKERFSLILESASTNQTSMYLCASSLGWPSNEKLFFGSGTQLSVL.

The chain uses TRBV18 and TRBJ1-1; 10 bases fit TRBD1. The CDR3 is 16 residues long. CDR1 is KGHSH and CDR2 is LQKENI in the germline V gene. V was pared by 5 bases and J by 4 bases, with 10 bases of the junction left unmatched. The CDR3 spells CASSALRQGAGTEAFF. The CDR3 DNA is TGTGCCAGCTCAGCGCTTCGACAGGGGGCTGGCACTGAAGCTTTCTTT.

The chain couples TRBV11-3 to TRBJ2-3; D not certain. Germline assignment: CDR1 SGHNT and CDR2 YENEEA. This CDR3 spans 14 amino acids. V shed 1 base and J shed 4 bases, with 9 bases lying between them. CDR3 loop: CASSLGQSADTQYF. CDR3 nucleotide sequence: TGTGCCAGCAGCTTAGGGCAGTCCGCAGATACGCAGTATTTT.

The rearrangement joins TRBV30 to TRBJ2-1, with 7 bases fitting TRBD2. V dropped 3 bases and J dropped 10; count of bases not matched to a gene: 12. The CDR3 has 14 residues. Germline-derived CDR1 and CDR2 are GTSNPN and SVGIG (reference sequence). The CDR3, as DNA: TGTGCCTGGAGCCTAGCGGCCTCAACTAGGGAGCAGTTCTTC. This sequence encodes CAWSLAASTREQFF.

The V and J genes are TRBV2 and TRBJ2-2; 7 positions agree with TRBD2. With 3 bases clipped from V and 4 bases from J, the junction kept 5 bases outside the gene matches. From germline, CDR1 is SNHLY and CDR2 FYNNEI. This CDR3 is built from 15 residues. The CDR3 sequence: CASSEVGLPTGELFF. In DNA, the CDR3 is TGTGCCAGCAGTGAGGTGGGACTACCCACCGGGGAGCTGTTTTTT.

The genes are TRBV11-3 and TRBJ2-4, with 8 bases that match TRBD1. V lost 5 bases and J lost 4; bases outside the gene matches: 13. The length of the CDR3 is 17 residues. Per germline, CDR1 SGHNT and CDR2 YENEEA. This chain's CDR3 is CASSPSPGQAGKNIQYF. The CDR3, as DNA: TGTGCCAGCAGCCCCTCGCCGGGACAGGCAGGGAAAAACATTCAGTACTTC.

The chain has TRBV4-3 and TRBJ1-1; possible D gene TRBD1, 5 bases. Trimming took off 6 bases at V and 1 base at J, with 12 bases between the two ends. Germline CDR1 LGHNA, CDR2 YSLEER. This CDR3 contains 14 residues. CDR3 sequence (DNA): TGCGCCAGCAGACGGGGACTGGAGAACACTGAAGCTTTCTTT. Its translation is CASRRGLENTEAFF.

This rearrangement joins TRBV28 to TRBJ1-4, with a tentative D call TRBD1 (5 bases). V lost 2 bases and J 0 bases, leaving 7 bases between the germline ends. CDR1 and CDR2 (germline): MDHEN, SYDVKM. The CDR3 consists of 15 residues. The CDR3 DNA follows: TGTGCCAGCAGTTTAGACAGTACAACTAATGAAAAACTGTTTTTT. This encodes CASSLDSTTNEKLFF. The complete variable domain, with remaining parts taken from reference TRBV28 and TRBJ1-4, reads DVKVTQSSRYLVKRTGEKVFLECVQDMDHENMFWYRQDPGLGLRLIYFSYDVKMKEKGDIPEGYSVSREKKERFSLILESASTNQTSMYLCASSLDSTTNEKLFFGSGTQLSVL.

The chain has TRBV4-2 and TRBJ2-7, with TRBD2 matching 8 bases. V was clipped by 0 bases and J by 3 bases; unmatched bases: 7. This CDR3 comprises 16 residues. The V gene's germline CDR1 is LGHNA and CDR2 YNFKEQ. The CDR3 nucleotides read TGTGCCAGCAGCCAAGATCCCGGAAGCGGGAGCTACGAGCAGTACTTC. Translated, it gives CASSQDPGSGSYEQYF.

The chain joins TRBV30 to TRBJ1-6, with D hard to call. V lost 3 bases, J lost 8 bases, and 14 bases lay in between. The CDR3 covers 14 residues. Per germline, CDR1 GTSNPN and CDR2 SVGIG (reference sequence). The CDR3 loop reads CAWSPPEVHSPLHF. CDR3 bases: TGTGCCTGGAGCCCGCCGGAGGTTCATTCACCCCTCCACTTT.

This clone was found once. The chain has TRBV18 and TRBJ2-7; no clear D. Trimming shortened V by 3 bases and J by 2 bases, and 11 bases separated the two germline ends. This CDR3 is 14 amino acids long. Germline V lookup: CDR1 KGHSH, CDR2 LQKENI. CDR3 sequence: CASSPIGLPYEQYF. The CDR3 bases are TGTGCCAGCTCACCTATAGGCCTTCCCTACGAGCAGTACTTC.

Only one count was recorded for this clone. The chain's CDR3 is CASSLVFGTSAGELFF. CDR3 sequence (DNA): TGCGCCAGCAGCTTGGTGTTCGGGACTAGCGCCGGGGAGCTGTTTTTT. The chain is built from TRBV5-1 and TRBJ2-2; 10 bases line up with TRBD2. Germline V CDR1 and CDR2: SGHRS, YFSETQ. Trimming cost V 0 bases and J 6 bases; bases outside gene matches: 5. The CDR3 extends over 16 amino acids.

The chain is built from TRBV2 and TRBJ2-6; D is unclear. Germline V gives CDR1 SNHLY, CDR2 FYNNEI. This CDR3 contains 15 residues. Trimming cost V 4 bases and J 2 bases, with 9 bases left between them. CDR3 amino acids: CASSAEVPGANVLTF. The CDR3 DNA is TGTGCCAGCAGTGCTGAGGTCCCTGGGGCCAACGTCCTGACTTTC.

This clone was seen a handful of times. The rearrangement joins TRBV7-3 to TRBJ2-1; TRBD2 aligns across 10 bases. Germline values: CDR1 SGHTA, CDR2 FQGTGA. This CDR3 comprises 15 residues. The junction had 7 bases not matched to a gene; V was cut back by 6 bases and J by 5 bases. The CDR3: CASRPTAGGHNEQFF. The CDR3 coding sequence is TGTGCCAGCAGGCCAACAGCGGGAGGGCACAATGAGCAGTTCTTC.

In its sample, this clone was seen a few times. The chain recombines TRBV14 with TRBJ2-5, with unresolved D. Trimming pared 0 bases from V and 1 base from J, leaving 9 bases between. Germline V gene lookup returns CDR1 SGHDN and CDR2 FVKESK. This CDR3 region has 15 residues. CDR3 sequence: CASSQDLNTQETQYF. The CDR3 DNA follows: TGTGCCAGCAGCCAAGATCTTAATACCCAAGAGACCCAGTACTTC.

This clone showed up just a few times. The V and J genes are TRBV4-3 and TRBJ2-1; the D is unclear. Trimming cost V 2 bases and J 6 bases, with 11 bases left between them. This CDR3 has 14 amino acids. From germline, CDR1 is LGHNA and CDR2 YSLEER. DNA of the CDR3: TGCGCCAGCAGCCAACTCCGGACGGGCAATGAGCAGTTCTTC. As protein: CASSQLRTGNEQFF.

J is TRBJ2-2 and V is TRBV7-9; 8 bases agree with TRBD2. J gave up 4 bases and V 1 base, and 2 bases lay outside the gene matches. This CDR3 contains 15 residues. From germline, CDR1 is SEHNR and CDR2 FQNEAQ (reference sequence). The CDR3 spells CASSLVLAATGELFF. In nucleotides, the CDR3 is TGTGCCAGCAGCTTAGTACTAGCGGCCACCGGGGAGCTGTTTTTT.

The J gene is TRBJ2-3, the V gene TRBV5-1, with D perhaps matching TRBD1 (6 bases). Germline-derived CDR1 and CDR2 are SGHRS and YFSETQ. V was shortened by 7 bases and J by 7 bases, with 19 bases between the two germline ends. The CDR3 covers 14 residues. The CDR3 loop is CASAARAGENTQYF. In nucleotides, the CDR3 is TGCGCCAGCGCCGCTAGGGCAGGGGAAAATACGCAGTATTTT.

This clone is judged medium-sized. The chain is built from TRBV18 and TRBJ2-5, with no clear D. The CDR3 has 13 amino acids. Germline V gene lookup returns CDR1 KGHSH and CDR2 LQKENI. The V and J ends lost 4 bases and 9 bases respectively, with 15 bases between them. In DNA form, the CDR3 reads TGTGCCAGCTCACTGGGTTCAATATCGGCCCAGTACTTC. It is translated as CASSLGSISAQYF.

The chain has TRBV5-1 and TRBJ2-5; D not certain. This CDR3 is 14 amino acids long. The V and J ends lost 0 bases and 5 bases respectively, with 11 bases between them. Germline CDR1 is SGHRS and CDR2 is YFSETQ. The CDR3 DNA sequence: TGCGCCAGCAGCTTGGACACGCCGGGCGAGACCCAGTACTTC. This codes for CASSLDTPGETQYF.

Written as DNA, the CDR3 is TGTGCCAGCAGCATGAGGGATTTCAATGAGCAGTTCTTC. Protein product: CASSMRDFNEQFF. This chain uses TRBV5-5 with TRBJ2-1, with a possible D match to TRBD2 (5 bases). The V end was cut by 4 bases, the J end by 6 bases, with 11 bases between. This CDR3 region has 13 residues. Germline loops: CDR1 SGHKS, CDR2 YYEKEE (reference sequence).

The chain is built from TRBV28 and TRBJ2-7, with D unresolved. Germline loops: CDR1 MDHEN, CDR2 SYDVKM. With 2 bases removed from V and 2 bases from J, the gap between germline ends came to 7 bases. CDR3 length equals 13 residues. The chain's CDR3 is CASSLETPYEQYF. The CDR3 coding sequence is TGTGCCAGCAGTTTAGAGACACCCTACGAGCAGTACTTC.

The V gene is TRBV13, the J gene TRBJ1-3; D may be TRBD1 (5 bases). The V end was cut by 6 bases, the J end by 1 base, with 16 bases between. CDR1 PRHDT and CDR2 FYEKMQ come from the germline V gene (reference sequence). The CDR3 consists of 16 residues. CDR3 region: CASSFGGPSSGNTIYF. Here the CDR3 DNA reads TGTGCCAGCAGTTTCGGGGGTCCATCGTCTGGAAACACCATATATTTT. Full variable domain (outside the CDR3, taken from reference TRBV13 and TRBJ1-3): AAGVIQSPRHLIKEKRETATLKCYPIPRHDTVYWYQQGPGQDPQFLISFYEKMQSDKGSIPDRFSAQQFSDYHSELNMSSLELGDSALYFCASSFGGPSSGNTIYFGEGSWLTVV.

The chain has TRBV10-3 and TRBJ2-2; 8 positions match TRBD1. Trimming cost V 0 bases and J 6 bases; bases outside gene matches: 3. The CDR3 totals 15 residues. In germline, CDR1 is ENHRY, CDR2 SYGVKD. The CDR3 loop is CAISESTGGSGELFF. CDR3 coding DNA: TGTGCCATCAGTGAGTCAACAGGGGGGTCCGGGGAGCTGTTTTTT.